This entry is about one TCR beta chain. Its antigen is not identified. The CDR3 is 14 amino acids. Germline CDR1 is SNHLY and CDR2 is FYNNEI. The junction had 8 bases not matched to a gene; V was cut back by 6 bases and J by 4 bases. This sample was taken from a study of cytomegalovirus exposure and HLA in healthy donors. Study-wide results and limits: Some TCR beta chains (about 180 of them) were listed as cytomegalovirus-associated. Later analysis identified 15,000 to 20,000 TCR beta sequences associated with HLA alleles, using a false discovery rate threshold of 0.05. The authors later found TCR association rates varying by HLA locus, with DRB1 most and HLA-C fewest. Sequencing artifact likely explains a cluster of highly shared sequence variants.

The PCR ran on 60 Vbeta and 13 Jbeta primers. Profiling relied on immunoSEQ multiplex PCR, and the TCRdb table lists in-frame clones only, not all of them. The data show over 95,000 clones, with roughly three quarters seen just once and approximately 8% held by the top ten. The chain joins TRBV2 to TRBJ1-2; 7 bases line up with TRBD1. The sample taken for sequencing was PBMCs. This receptor was taken from a female donor in good health and CMV-seronegative. The CDR3 loop is CASSAGGTFYGYTF. The CDR3 DNA reads as TGTGCCAGCAGCGCAGGGGGTACCTTCTATGGCTACACCTTC.